These 31 T cell receptor beta chains were sequenced from one sample in a study of T cell responses to AZD1222 COVID-19 vaccine. Sequenced by immunoSEQ multiplex PCR; TCRdb stores in-frame clones only, minus some. The repertoire has 95,000 to 150,000 clones, 75% to 90% of them found once; the top ten carry 11%. The sample consisted of peripheral blood, taken on day 0 of MenACWY control vaccination. Source of these receptors: an adult in good health.

Concerning this clone: Other DNA variants within this sample encode the same CDR3. The chain employs TRBV7-2 and TRBJ2-1; TRBD2 agrees at 12 bases. J gave up 5 bases and V 2 bases, and 1 base lay outside the gene matches. Germline assignment: CDR1 SGHTA and CDR2 FQGNSA. CDR3 length: 15 residues. The CDR3 DNA reads TGTGCCAGCAGCTTAACTAGCGGGAGGAACAATGAGCAGTTCTTC. It specifies CASSLTSGRNNEQFF.

The J gene is TRBJ2-1, the V gene TRBV12-3 or TRBV12-4, with D maybe TRBD2 (5 bases). Trimming removed 11 bases at V and 0 bases at J, with 11 bases between. The CDR3 is made up of 13 amino acids. The CDR3 DNA sequence: TGTGCCGCGGGCGGAAGCTCCTACAATGAGCAGTTCTTC. It yields the protein CAAGGSSYNEQFF.

The rearrangement joins TRBV7-8 to TRBJ1-3; D is ambiguous. The CDR3 has 13 residues. Germline V lookup: CDR1 SGHVS, CDR2 FQNEAQ. The V and J ends lost 8 bases and 0 bases respectively, with 8 bases between them. CDR3 coding DNA: TGTGCCAGCGGCGGAAGCTCTGGAAACACCATATATTTT. This translates into CASGGSSGNTIYF.

Only a few counts were recorded for this clone. The chain is built from TRBV2 and TRBJ1-3; D unclear. This CDR3 has 14 amino acids. Trimming took off 4 bases at V and 5 bases at J, with 12 bases between the two ends. The germline V gene encodes CDR1 SNHLY and CDR2 FYNNEI. This CDR3 is CASSVLSERNTIYF. CDR3 DNA sequence: TGTGCCAGCAGTGTCTTGTCAGAGCGAAACACCATATATTTT.

This chain connects TRBV5-5 to TRBJ2-7, with D maybe TRBD1 (6 bases). CDR3 length: 18 amino acids. The germline V gene encodes CDR1 SGHKS and CDR2 YYEKEE (reference sequence). V was pared by 1 base and J by 2 bases, with 22 bases between. In DNA form, the CDR3 reads TGTGCCAGCAGCTTGAAATGGCTTAAGGGGACAAGTCCCTACGAGCAGTACTTC. Translating it yields CASSLKWLKGTSPYEQYF. The full variable domain, with the rest looked up from reference TRBV5-5 and TRBJ2-7, is DAGVTQSPTHLIKTRGQQVTLRCSPISGHKSVSWYQQVLGQGPQFIFQYYEKEERGRGNFPDRFSARQFPNYSSELNVNALLLGDSALYLCASSLKWLKGTSPYEQYFGPGTRLTVT.

This sequence joins TRBV6-5 and TRBJ2-1, with D possibly matching TRBD1 (6 bases). The V end lost 7 bases, the J end lost 4 bases, and 14 bases lay between the germline ends. Germline CDR1 MNHEY, CDR2 SVGAGI. The CDR3 covers 14 residues. The DNA for the CDR3 is TGTGCCAGCACCACAGGGTCAGGGTACAATGAGCAGTTCTTC. It is translated as CASTTGSGYNEQFF.

The chain combines TRBV11-3 with TRBJ2-1, with TRBD2 matching 8 bases. The germline gives CDR1 SGHNT, CDR2 YENEEA. J lost 3 bases, V lost 4 bases, and 11 bases had no gene match. The CDR3 is 17 residues long. The CDR3 sequence: CASSSLGVAGIYNEQFF. For the CDR3, the DNA is TGTGCCAGCAGCTCCCTCGGGGTAGCGGGGATCTACAATGAGCAGTTCTTC.

The count of this clone is one. The V and J genes are TRBV7-8 and TRBJ1-6; TRBD1 agrees at 8 bases. The ends lost 5 bases at V and 7 bases at J; junction bases unmatched: 16. The length of the CDR3 is 18 residues. Germline lookup yields CDR1 SGHVS and CDR2 FQNEAQ. The CDR3 loop is CASSRDRHSIRGNSPLHF. In nucleotides, the CDR3 is TGTGCCAGCAGCCGGGACAGGCATAGTATTAGGGGGAATTCACCCCTCCACTTT. The variable domain in full, completed from reference TRBV7-8 and TRBJ1-6, reads GAGVSQSPRYKVAKRGQDVALRCDPISGHVSLFWYQQALGQGPEFLTYFQNEAQLDKSGLPSDRFFAERPEGSVSTLKIQRTQQEDSAVYLCASSRDRHSIRGNSPLHFGNGTRLTVT.

V gene TRBV5-1 combines with J gene TRBJ2-7; D is unclear. This CDR3 comprises 13 residues. Germline V gene sequence: CDR1 SGHRS, CDR2 YFSETQ. V was shortened by 0 bases and J by 3 bases, with 7 bases between the two germline ends. The CDR3 bases are TGCGCCAGCAGCTTGGACAAACTCTACGAGCAGTACTTC. Translated, it gives CASSLDKLYEQYF.

Worth noting for this clone: Other nucleotide sequences in the sample specify the same CDR3. The chain uses TRBV7-3 and TRBJ2-1; D remains ambiguous. CDR1 and CDR2 (germline): SGHTA, FQGTGA. The CDR3 has 12 amino acids. V lost 2 bases and J lost 7, with 6 bases in between. DNA of the CDR3: TGTGCCAGCAGCTTATCGGGTAATGAGCAGTTCTTC. Its protein is CASSLSGNEQFF. Full variable domain (rest looked up from reference TRBV7-3 and TRBJ2-1): GAGVSQTPSNKVTEKGKYVELRCDPISGHTALYWYRQSLGQGPEFLIYFQGTGAADDSGLPNDRFFAVRPEGSVSTLKIQRTERGDSAVYLCASSLSGNEQFFGPGTRLTVL.

The chain recombines TRBV11-3 with TRBJ2-3, with 12 nucleotides matching TRBD2. Germline values: CDR1 SGHNT, CDR2 YENEEA. The CDR3 loop spans 16 amino acids. V lost 2 bases to trimming and J lost 2 bases; unmatched junction nucleotides: 2. The CDR3: CASSLLAGGITDTQYF. The CDR3 DNA is TGTGCCAGCAGCTTACTAGCGGGAGGGATCACAGATACGCAGTATTTT.

The rearrangement uses TRBV24-1 and TRBJ2-1; unclear D gene. Germline V lookup: CDR1 KGHDR, CDR2 SFDVKD. V dropped 3 bases and J dropped 6 bases, with 11 bases sitting between them. CDR3 size: 14 residues. The CDR3 DNA follows: TGTGCCACCAGTGATAGGCTTACTGGCAATGAGCAGTTCTTC. Amino acids: CATSDRLTGNEQFF.

The chain uses TRBV2 and TRBJ1-5; D ambiguous. Deletions cut 0 bases from V and 1 base from J, with 7 bases between. The CDR3 extends over 15 amino acids. Germline lookup yields CDR1 SNHLY and CDR2 FYNNEI. The CDR3 nucleotides read TGTGCCAGCAGTGAAGCGCGCTCGAGCAATCAGCCCCAGCATTTT. Translated: CASSEARSSNQPQHF.

The CDR3 region has the DNA TGTGCCAGCAGCTTGACTAGCGGGGGGGATACGCAGTATTTT. The encoded protein is CASSLTSGGDTQYF. The chain links TRBV11-3 to TRBJ2-3; 13 bases match TRBD2. V lost 3 bases to trimming and J lost 6 bases; unmatched junction nucleotides: 0. This CDR3 is built from 14 residues. CDR1 and CDR2 (germline): SGHNT, YENEEA.

This chain connects TRBV9 to TRBJ2-7, with 7 positions matching TRBD1. The trim removed 2 bases at V and 0 bases at J, leaving 5 bases unmatched. Germline V gene data show CDR1 as SGDLS and CDR2 as YYNGEE. CDR3 length: 15 amino acids. Here the CDR3 reads CASSVGQVTSYEQYF. Written as DNA, the CDR3 is TGTGCCAGCAGCGTTGGACAGGTGACCTCCTACGAGCAGTACTTC.

V usage is TRBV6-2 or TRBV6-3 and J usage is TRBJ2-3, with 10 nucleotides matching TRBD2. This CDR3 contains 19 residues. The germline CDR1 and CDR2 sequences are MNHEY and SVGEGT. The V gene end was trimmed by 2 bases and the J gene end by 0 bases; junction bases not matched to a gene: 11. CDR3 nucleotides: TGTGCCAGCAGTTACAACCTAAGGACTAGCGGACTGAGCACAGATACGCAGTATTTT. Amino acid sequence: CASSYNLRTSGLSTDTQYF.

The rearrangement uses TRBV3-1 (or the pseudogene TRBV3-2) and TRBJ2-5; no clear D gene. V lost 0 bases and J lost 1, with 9 bases in between. Germline V gene data show CDR1 as LGHDT and CDR2 as YNNKEL (reference sequence). There are 15 residues in the CDR3. The CDR3 nucleotides read TGTGCCAGCAGCCAAGAGGGGAACCTCCAAGAGACCCAGTACTTC. It is translated as CASSQEGNLQETQYF.

The genes are TRBV4-1 and TRBJ2-1; D gene unclear. Trimming cost V 1 base and J 0 bases, with 13 bases left between them. Germline assignment: CDR1 MGHRA and CDR2 YSYEKL. CDR3 size: 17 residues. This chain's CDR3 is CASSQADLGFSYNEQFF. The CDR3 DNA follows: TGCGCCAGCAGCCAAGCGGATCTAGGGTTCTCCTACAATGAGCAGTTCTTC.

This rearrangement joins TRBV14 to TRBJ1-6, with TRBD1 matching 9 bases. This CDR3 spans 16 amino acids. The germline V gene has CDR1 SGHDN and CDR2 FVKESK. V was pared by 0 bases and J by 9 bases, with 6 bases of the junction left unmatched. The CDR3 DNA reads TGTGCCAGCAGCCAAGATCGGACAGGGGTCGGTTCACCCCTCCACTTT. As protein: CASSQDRTGVGSPLHF.

This clone was observed a single time. The V and J genes are TRBV24-1 and TRBJ2-2; D is perhaps TRBD2 (6 bases). Per germline, CDR1 KGHDR and CDR2 SFDVKD. This CDR3 is 18 amino acids long. Trimming stripped 5 bases from V and 0 bases from J, with 18 bases between. The CDR3 loop reads CATSAVASAHPNTGELFF. The CDR3 DNA is TGTGCCACCAGTGCGGTCGCTAGCGCCCACCCGAACACCGGGGAGCTGTTTTTT.

The rearrangement joins TRBV14 to TRBJ2-7; tentative D call: TRBD1 (6 bases). V shed 4 bases and J shed 0 bases, with 16 bases lying between them. CDR3 length: 16 amino acids. CDR1 is SGHDN, CDR2 FVKESK, per germline. In DNA form, the CDR3 reads TGTGCCAGCAGCCCAAATCGGGACACGGTCTCCTACGAGCAGTACTTC. Translated, it gives CASSPNRDTVSYEQYF.

The chain uses TRBV12-3 or TRBV12-4 and TRBJ2-2; D unclear. Trimming cost V 7 bases and J 7 bases, with 10 bases left between them. The CDR3 has 12 amino acids. The chain's CDR3 is CASILLGGELFF. The CDR3 bases are TGTGCCAGCATTCTCTTGGGCGGGGAGCTGTTTTTT.

This rearrangement joins TRBV2 to TRBJ1-6, with D possibly TRBD1 on 5 matching bases. There are 16 residues in the CDR3. Germline values: CDR1 SNHLY, CDR2 FYNNEI. Trimming took 6 bases from V and 4 from J, leaving 16 bases between them. The CDR3 sequence is CASSTGRGPYNSPLHF. DNA of the CDR3: TGTGCCAGCAGCACGGGGAGGGGACCGTATAATTCACCCCTCCACTTT.

The J gene is TRBJ2-7, the V gene TRBV30; D not certain. The CDR3 covers 13 residues. Germline V lookup: CDR1 GTSNPN, CDR2 SVGIG (reference sequence). V was shortened by 0 bases and J by 2 bases, with 8 bases between the two germline ends. For the CDR3, the DNA is TGTGCCTGGAGTGTAGTGGGTCCCTACGAGCAGTACTTC. Translating gives CAWSVVGPYEQYF.

The chain couples TRBV10-3 to TRBJ2-2; TRBD2 matches at 10 bases. The CDR3 sequence is 16 residues long. Trimming removed 7 bases from V and 3 bases from J; junction bases left unmatched: 8. Germline values: CDR1 ENHRY, CDR2 SYGVKD. DNA for the CDR3: TGTGCCATCAAAAAAAGCGGGAGGGCCGACACCGGGGAGCTGTTTTTT. It codes for CAIKKSGRADTGELFF.

The chain is built from TRBV5-1 and TRBJ2-7; D remains ambiguous. V gave up 4 bases and J gave up 3 bases, with 8 bases separating them. CDR1 SGHRS and CDR2 YFSETQ come from the germline V gene. CDR3 length equals 12 residues. The CDR3 nucleotides read TGCGCCAGCAGCCGAGACGGCTACGAGCAGTACTTC. The encoded protein is CASSRDGYEQYF.

The gene calls are TRBV5-6 and TRBJ1-4, with TRBD1 identical over 7 bases. Per germline, CDR1 SGHDT and CDR2 YYEEEE. The CDR3 sequence is 15 residues long. The V gene end was trimmed by 5 bases and the J gene end by 4 bases; junction bases not matched to a gene: 8. CDR3 protein: CASSSSDRINEKLFF. In nucleotides, the CDR3 is TGTGCCAGCAGTTCCTCGGACAGGATTAATGAAAAACTGTTTTTT.

The J gene is TRBJ1-5, the V gene TRBV30; D may be TRBD1 (6 bases). Per germline, CDR1 GTSNPN and CDR2 SVGIG (reference sequence). The V end lost 0 bases, the J end lost 2 bases, and 8 bases lay between the germline ends. This CDR3 region has 14 residues. CDR3 sequence reads: CAWSVSGGNQPQHF. For the CDR3, the DNA is TGTGCCTGGAGTGTATCAGGGGGCAATCAGCCCCAGCATTTT. The whole variable domain, filled in from reference TRBV30 and TRBJ1-5, reads SQTIHQWPATLVQPVGSPLSLECTVEGTSNPNLYWYRQAAGRGLQLLFYSVGIGQISSEVPQNLSASRPQDRQFILSSKKLLLSDSGFYLCAWSVSGGNQPQHFGDGTRLSIL.

The CDR3: CASSLGDRGTEAFF. In DNA form, the CDR3 reads TGTGCCAGCAGCTTAGGTGATCGGGGCACTGAAGCTTTCTTT. V gene TRBV5-4 combines with J gene TRBJ1-1, with unresolved D. Per the germline V gene, CDR1 is SGHNT and CDR2 is YYREEE (reference sequence). This CDR3 has 14 residues. The V gene lost 2 bases and the J gene lost 4 bases, with 12 bases spanning the gap. Supplemented by reference TRBV5-4 and TRBJ1-1, the full variable domain reads ETGVTQSPTHLIKTRGQQVTLRCSSQSGHNTVSWYQQALGQGPQFIFQYYREEENGRGNFPPRFSGLQFPNYSSELNVNALELDDSALYLCASSLGDRGTEAFFGQGTRLTVV.

J is TRBJ2-4 and V is TRBV18; the match to TRBD1 covers 8 bases. The CDR3 sequence is 15 residues long. Germline loops: CDR1 KGHSH, CDR2 LQKENI. V lost 3 bases, J lost 7 bases, and 8 bases stayed unmatched. This chain's CDR3 is CASSPTKTGENIQYF. CDR3 nucleotides: TGTGCCAGCTCACCTACCAAGACAGGGGAGAACATTCAGTACTTC.

This clone was found once. The chain is built from TRBV19 and TRBJ1-2, with D possibly matching TRBD1 (6 bases). V shed 3 bases and J shed 9 bases, with 14 bases lying between them. CDR3 length: 13 amino acids. Germline-derived CDR1 and CDR2 are LNHDA and SQIVND (reference sequence). The CDR3 DNA is TGTGCCAGTAGTATGGGGGCTCGGGGGAGCTACACCTTC. This sequence encodes CASSMGARGSYTF.